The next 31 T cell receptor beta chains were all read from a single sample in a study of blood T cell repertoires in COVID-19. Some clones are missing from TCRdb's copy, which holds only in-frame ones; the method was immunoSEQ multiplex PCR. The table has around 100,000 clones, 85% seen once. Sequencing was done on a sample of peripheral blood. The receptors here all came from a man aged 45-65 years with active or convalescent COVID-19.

Written as DNA, the CDR3 is TGCAGCGTGAGGACAGGGCTTACTGGGGCCAACGTCCTGACTTTC. Amino acid sequence: CSVRTGLTGANVLTF. The J gene is TRBJ2-6, the V gene TRBV29-1; 8 nucleotides agree with TRBD1. J was trimmed by 2 bases and V by 6 bases; bases with no gene match: 6. CDR3 length: 15 amino acids. Looked up from germline, CDR1 is SQVTM and CDR2 is ANQGSEA.

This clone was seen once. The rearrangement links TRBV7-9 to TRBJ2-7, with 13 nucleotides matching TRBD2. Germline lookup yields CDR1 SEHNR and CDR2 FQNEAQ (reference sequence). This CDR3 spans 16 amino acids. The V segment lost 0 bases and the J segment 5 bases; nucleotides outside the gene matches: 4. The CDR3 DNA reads TGTGCCAGCAGCTTAGCCCCGGGACTAGCGGGAAACGAGCAGTACTTC. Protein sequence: CASSLAPGLAGNEQYF.

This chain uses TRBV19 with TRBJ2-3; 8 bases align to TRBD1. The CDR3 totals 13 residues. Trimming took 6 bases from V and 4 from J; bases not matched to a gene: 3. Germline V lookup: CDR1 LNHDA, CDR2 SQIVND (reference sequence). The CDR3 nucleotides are TGTGCCAGTAGACAGGGGGGCGCAGATACGCAGTATTTT. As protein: CASRQGGADTQYF.

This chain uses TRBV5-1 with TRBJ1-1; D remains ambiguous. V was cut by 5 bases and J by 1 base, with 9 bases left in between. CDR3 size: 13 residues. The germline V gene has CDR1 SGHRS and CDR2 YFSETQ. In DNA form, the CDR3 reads TGCGCCAGCAGGGGCATCGGGAACACTGAAGCTTTCTTT. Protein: CASRGIGNTEAFF. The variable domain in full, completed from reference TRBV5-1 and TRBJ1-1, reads KAGVTQTPRYLIKTRGQQVTLSCSPISGHRSVSWYQQTPGQGLQFLFEYFSETQRNKGNFPGRFSGRQFSNSRSEMNVSTLELGDSALYLCASRGIGNTEAFFGQGTRLTVV.

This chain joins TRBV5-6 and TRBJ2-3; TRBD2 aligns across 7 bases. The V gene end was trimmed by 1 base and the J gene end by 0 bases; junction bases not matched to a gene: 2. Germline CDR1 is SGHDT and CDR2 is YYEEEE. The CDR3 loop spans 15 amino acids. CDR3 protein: CASSLPGGSTDTQYF. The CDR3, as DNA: TGTGCCAGCAGCTTGCCCGGGGGGAGCACAGATACGCAGTATTTT.

This CDR3 reads CASRHRDSSNQPQHF. The DNA of the CDR3 is TGTGCCAGCAGACACCGGGACAGTTCAAATCAGCCCCAGCATTTT. V is TRBV2 and J is TRBJ1-5; 7 bases fit TRBD1. The CDR3 extends over 15 amino acids. From germline, CDR1 is SNHLY and CDR2 FYNNEI. Losses at the gene ends were 6 bases for V and 4 bases for J; bases not matched to a gene: 9.

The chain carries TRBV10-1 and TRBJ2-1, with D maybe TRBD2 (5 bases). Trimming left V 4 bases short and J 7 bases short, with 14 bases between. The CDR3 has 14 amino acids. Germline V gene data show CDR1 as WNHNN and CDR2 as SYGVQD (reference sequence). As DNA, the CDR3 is TGCGCCAGCAGTGTGACGGGAAGAGGGAATGAGCAGTTCTTC. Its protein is CASSVTGRGNEQFF.

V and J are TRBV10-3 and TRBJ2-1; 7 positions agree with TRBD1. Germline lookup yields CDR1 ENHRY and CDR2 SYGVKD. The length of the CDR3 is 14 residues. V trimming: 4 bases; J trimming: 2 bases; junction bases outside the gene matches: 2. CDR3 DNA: TGTGCCATCAGTGCGGGACAGCCCTACAATGAGCAGTTCTTC. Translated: CAISAGQPYNEQFF.

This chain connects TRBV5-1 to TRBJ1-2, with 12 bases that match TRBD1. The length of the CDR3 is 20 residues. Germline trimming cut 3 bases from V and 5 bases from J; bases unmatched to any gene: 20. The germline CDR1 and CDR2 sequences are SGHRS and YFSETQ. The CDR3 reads CASSWLPGQGAQAGNYGYTF. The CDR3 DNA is TGCGCCAGCAGCTGGTTACCGGGACAGGGGGCACAGGCCGGAAATTATGGCTACACCTTC.

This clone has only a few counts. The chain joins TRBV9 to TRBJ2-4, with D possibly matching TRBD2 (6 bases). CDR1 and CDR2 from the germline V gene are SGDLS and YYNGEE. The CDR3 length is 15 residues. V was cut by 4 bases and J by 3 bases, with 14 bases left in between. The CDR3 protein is CASSPAEGGKNIQYF. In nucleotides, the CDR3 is TGTGCCAGCAGCCCGGCGGAGGGTGGCAAAAACATTCAGTACTTC.

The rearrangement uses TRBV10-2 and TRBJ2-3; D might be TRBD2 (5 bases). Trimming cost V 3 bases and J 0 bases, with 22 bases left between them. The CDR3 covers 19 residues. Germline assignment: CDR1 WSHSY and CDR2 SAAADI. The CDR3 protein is CASSDDLLAGLPSTDTQYF. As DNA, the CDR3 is TGCGCCAGCAGTGATGACCTCCTGGCCGGACTTCCTAGCACAGATACGCAGTATTTT.

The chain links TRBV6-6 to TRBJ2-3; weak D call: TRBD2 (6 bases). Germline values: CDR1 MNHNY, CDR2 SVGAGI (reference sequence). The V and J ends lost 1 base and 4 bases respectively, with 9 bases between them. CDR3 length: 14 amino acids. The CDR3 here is CASSYYGSSDTQYF. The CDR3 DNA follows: TGTGCCAGCAGTTACTACGGGAGCTCAGATACGCAGTATTTT.

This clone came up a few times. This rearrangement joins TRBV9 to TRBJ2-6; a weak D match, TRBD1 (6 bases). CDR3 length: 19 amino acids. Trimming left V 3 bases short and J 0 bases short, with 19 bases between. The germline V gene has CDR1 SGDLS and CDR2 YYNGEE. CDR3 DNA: TGTGCCAGCAGCGCAACGATAGGGTGGGGGCCCTCTGGGGCCAACGTCCTGACTTTC. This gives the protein CASSATIGWGPSGANVLTF.

As DNA, the CDR3 is TGTGCCAGCAGCCCTATGGGAGGCGTCTTCTACGAGCAGTACTTC. Translating it yields CASSPMGGVFYEQYF. The chain couples TRBV3-1 (or the pseudogene TRBV3-2) to TRBJ2-7, with a weak D call TRBD2 (6 bases). Germline V lookup: CDR1 LGHDT, CDR2 YNNKEL (reference sequence). Trimming removed 4 bases from V and 3 bases from J, with 16 bases in between. The CDR3 contains 15 residues.

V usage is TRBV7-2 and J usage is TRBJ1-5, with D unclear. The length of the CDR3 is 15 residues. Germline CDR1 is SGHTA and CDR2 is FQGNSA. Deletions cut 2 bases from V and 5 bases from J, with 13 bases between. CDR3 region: CASSLQFTADQPQHF. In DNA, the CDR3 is TGTGCCAGCAGCTTACAGTTTACAGCCGATCAGCCCCAGCATTTT. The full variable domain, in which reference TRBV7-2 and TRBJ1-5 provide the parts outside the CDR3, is GAGVSQSPSNKVTEKGKDVELRCDPISGHTALYWYRQSLGQGLEFLIYFQGNSAPDKSGLPSDRFSAERTGGSVSTLTIQRTQQEDSAVYLCASSLQFTADQPQHFGDGTRLSIL.

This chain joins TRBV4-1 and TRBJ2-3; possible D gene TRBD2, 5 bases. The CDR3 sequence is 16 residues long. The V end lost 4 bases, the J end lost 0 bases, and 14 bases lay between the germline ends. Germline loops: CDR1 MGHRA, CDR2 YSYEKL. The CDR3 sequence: CASSLKTTGSTDTQYF. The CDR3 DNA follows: TGCGCCAGCAGCCTCAAGACTACGGGGAGCACAGATACGCAGTATTTT.

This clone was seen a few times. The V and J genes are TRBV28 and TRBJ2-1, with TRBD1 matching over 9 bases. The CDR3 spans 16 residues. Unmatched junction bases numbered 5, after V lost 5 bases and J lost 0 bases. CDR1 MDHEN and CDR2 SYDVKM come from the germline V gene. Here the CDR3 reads CASSLQGASSYNEQFF. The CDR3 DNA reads TGTGCCAGCAGTCTACAGGGGGCGAGCTCCTACAATGAGCAGTTCTTC.

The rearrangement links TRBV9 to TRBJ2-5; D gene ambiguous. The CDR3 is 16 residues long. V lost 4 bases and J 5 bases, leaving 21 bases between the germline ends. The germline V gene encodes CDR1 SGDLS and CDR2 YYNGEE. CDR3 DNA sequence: TGTGCCAGCAGCACCGGCTTTTCTAGACGGAGCGAGACCCAGTACTTC. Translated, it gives CASSTGFSRRSETQYF.

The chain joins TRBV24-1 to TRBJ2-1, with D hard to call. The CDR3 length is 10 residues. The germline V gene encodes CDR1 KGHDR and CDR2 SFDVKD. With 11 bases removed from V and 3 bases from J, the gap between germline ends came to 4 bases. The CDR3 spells CAINYNEQFF. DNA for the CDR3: TGTGCCATCAACTACAATGAGCAGTTCTTC.

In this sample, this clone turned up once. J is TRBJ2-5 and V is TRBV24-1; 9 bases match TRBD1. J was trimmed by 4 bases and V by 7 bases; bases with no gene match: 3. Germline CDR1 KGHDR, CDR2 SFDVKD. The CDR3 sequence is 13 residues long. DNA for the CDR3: TGTGCCACCAGACGGACAGGGGTAGAGACCCAGTACTTC. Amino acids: CATRRTGVETQYF.

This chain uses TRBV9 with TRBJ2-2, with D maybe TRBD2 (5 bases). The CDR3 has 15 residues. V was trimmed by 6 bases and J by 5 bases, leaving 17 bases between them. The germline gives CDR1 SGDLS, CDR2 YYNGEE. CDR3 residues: CASTPERGGTGELFF. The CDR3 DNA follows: TGTGCCAGCACCCCAGAACGGGGTGGGACCGGGGAGCTGTTTTTT.

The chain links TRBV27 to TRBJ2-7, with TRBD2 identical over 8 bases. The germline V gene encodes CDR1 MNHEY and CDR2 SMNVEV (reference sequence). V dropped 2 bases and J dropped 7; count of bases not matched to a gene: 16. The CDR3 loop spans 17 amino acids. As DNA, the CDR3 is TGTGCCAGCAGTTTAGTCAGCGGGGGAGGGCCTCGACGAGAGCAGTACTTC. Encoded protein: CASSLVSGGGPRREQYF.

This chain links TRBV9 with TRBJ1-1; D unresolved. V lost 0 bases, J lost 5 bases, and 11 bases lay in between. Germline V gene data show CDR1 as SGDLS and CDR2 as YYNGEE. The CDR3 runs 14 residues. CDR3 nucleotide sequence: TGTGCCAGCAGCGTAGACGTGGGCCGGACTGAAGCTTTCTTT. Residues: CASSVDVGRTEAFF.

The CDR3 DNA follows: TGTGCCAGCAGCGTAGCTGAAAGGGGCGGCAACCTCCACTTT. This translates into CASSVAERGGNLHF. V usage is TRBV9 and J usage is TRBJ1-6; a possible D gene is TRBD1 (5 bases). CDR1 SGDLS and CDR2 YYNGEE come from the germline V gene. Trimming left V 0 bases short and J 15 bases short, with 16 bases between. This CDR3 has 14 amino acids.

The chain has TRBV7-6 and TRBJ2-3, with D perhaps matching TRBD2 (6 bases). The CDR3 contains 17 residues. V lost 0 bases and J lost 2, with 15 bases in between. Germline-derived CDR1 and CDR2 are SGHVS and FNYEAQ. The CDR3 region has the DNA TGTGCCAGCAGCTTAGCGTGGAGGGGCGGCACCACAGATACGCAGTATTTT. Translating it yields CASSLAWRGGTTDTQYF.

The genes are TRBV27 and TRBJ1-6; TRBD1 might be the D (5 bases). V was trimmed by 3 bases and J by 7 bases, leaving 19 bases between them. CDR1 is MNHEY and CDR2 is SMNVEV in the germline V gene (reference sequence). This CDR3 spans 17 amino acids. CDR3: CASSFYRGGTENSPLHF. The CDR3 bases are TGTGCCAGCAGTTTTTATCGTGGGGGGACGGAGAATTCACCCCTCCACTTT.

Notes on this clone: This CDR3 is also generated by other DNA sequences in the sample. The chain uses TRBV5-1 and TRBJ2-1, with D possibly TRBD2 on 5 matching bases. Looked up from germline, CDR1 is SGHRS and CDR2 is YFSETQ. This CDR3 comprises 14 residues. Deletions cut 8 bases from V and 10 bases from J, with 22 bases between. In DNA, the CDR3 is TGCGCCAGTAGCCCAATGGACTCCATCCGGGAGCAGTTCTTC. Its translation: CASSPMDSIREQFF.

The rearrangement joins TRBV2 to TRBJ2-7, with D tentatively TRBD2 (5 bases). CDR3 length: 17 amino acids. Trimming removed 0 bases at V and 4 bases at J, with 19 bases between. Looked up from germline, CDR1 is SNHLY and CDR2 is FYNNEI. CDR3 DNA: TGTGCCAGCAGTGAAGCGCTTCCTCGGTTCCGCGGGTACGAGCAGTACTTC. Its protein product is CASSEALPRFRGYEQYF.

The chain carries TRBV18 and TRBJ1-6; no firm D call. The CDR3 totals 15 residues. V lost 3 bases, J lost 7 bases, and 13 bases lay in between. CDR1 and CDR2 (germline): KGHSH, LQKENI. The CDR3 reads CASSPENRENSPLHF. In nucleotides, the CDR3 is TGTGCCAGCTCACCCGAGAACAGAGAAAATTCACCCCTCCACTTT. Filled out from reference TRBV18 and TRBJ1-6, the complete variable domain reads NAGVMQNPRHLVRRRGQEARLRCSPMKGHSHVYWYRQLPEEGLKFMVYLQKENIIDESGMPKERFSAEFPKEGPSILRIQQVVRGDSAAYFCASSPENRENSPLHFGNGTRLTVT.

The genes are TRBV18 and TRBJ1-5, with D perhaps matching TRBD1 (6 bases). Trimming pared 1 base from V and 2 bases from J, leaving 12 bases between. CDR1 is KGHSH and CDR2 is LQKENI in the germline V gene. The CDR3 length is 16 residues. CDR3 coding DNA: TGTGCCAGCTCACCACAGCCAGGGGCCCGCAATCAGCCCCAGCATTTT. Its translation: CASSPQPGARNQPQHF.

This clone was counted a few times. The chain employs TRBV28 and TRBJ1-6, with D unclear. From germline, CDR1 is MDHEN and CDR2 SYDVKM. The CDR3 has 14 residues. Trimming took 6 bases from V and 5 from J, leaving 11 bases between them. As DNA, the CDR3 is TGTGCCAGCAGGCCCACACCCGATAATTCACCCCTCCACTTT. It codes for CASRPTPDNSPLHF.